This T cell receptor beta chain was recovered during a study of cytotoxic CD8 clonotypes in ibrutinib-treated CLL. In the study overall: Response was recorded as partial in some 24 patients and complete in 2; at median approximately 65 months, approximately 14 remained remitted and about 12 had progressed.

Study-level results: Baseline clonality, higher than in age-matched healthy donors, tracked circulating CD8+ T-cell counts. Clonality climbed at ibrutinib response, then dropped toward baseline at progression.

Points on this clone: As yet, its antigen is unknown.

Profiling relied on immunoSEQ multiplex PCR, and the TCRdb table lists in-frame clones only, not all of them. The sample holds around 150,000 clones, around 81% seen once. Per germline, CDR1 SGDLS and CDR2 YYNGEE. The CDR3 has 15 residues. The junction had 4 bases not matched to a gene; V was cut back by 4 bases and J by 2 bases. Sequenced here: PBMCs, sampled after 36 months of ibrutinib treatment. The chain has TRBV9 and TRBJ2-1; TRBD1 matches 9 bases. The TCR comes from a human donor with chronic lymphocytic leukemia. CDR3 sequence (DNA): TGTGCCAGCAGCCTTGGACAGGGGACCTACAATGAGCAGTTCTTC. This encodes CASSLGQGTYNEQFF.